The 21 T cell receptor beta chains below were found in one sample sequenced in a study of CD8 T cells in acute hepatitis C reinfection. Documented time point: naive CD8 control sorted from an acute-time-point sample. Here immunoSEQ multiplex PCR was the method, and the copy in TCRdb shows in-frame clones only, minus some. The table shows approximately 41,000 clones, with around nine tenths occurring only once. Sample: naive CD8+ T cells from PBMCs. These receptors originate from a man aged 25 to 45 with chronic hepatitis C.

The chain uses TRBV19 and TRBJ1-5; D gene ambiguous. With 1 base removed from V and 1 base from J, the gap between germline ends came to 11 bases. CDR1 LNHDA and CDR2 SQIVND come from the germline V gene (reference sequence). This CDR3 has 16 amino acids. The CDR3 spells CASSIAGGFSNQPQHF. In nucleotides, the CDR3 is TGTGCCAGTAGTATAGCGGGAGGGTTCAGCAATCAGCCCCAGCATTTT. Complete variable domain (other parts from reference TRBV19 and TRBJ1-5): DGGITQSPKYLFRKEGQNVTLSCEQNLNHDAMYWYRQDPGQGLRLIYYSQIVNDFQKGDIAEGYSVSREKKESFPLTVTSAQKNPTAFYLCASSIAGGFSNQPQHFGDGTRLSIL.

This clone was counted a few times. The gene calls are TRBV6-5 and TRBJ1-6; D is undetermined. V shed 4 bases and J shed 6 bases, with 13 bases lying between them. The CDR3 runs to 15 residues. CDR1 is MNHEY and CDR2 is SVGAGI in the germline V gene. The chain's CDR3 is CASSLVAAGNSPLHF. Here the CDR3 DNA reads TGTGCCAGCAGTTTGGTAGCAGCTGGTAATTCACCCCTCCACTTT.

The chain carries TRBV19 and TRBJ1-2, with no clear D. CDR1 and CDR2 (germline): LNHDA, SQIVND (reference sequence). This CDR3 has 16 residues. V lost 3 bases, J lost 4 bases, and 18 bases lay in between. For the CDR3, the DNA is TGTGCCAGTAGTATCCTTCTTGCCAGCTCATCCTATGGCTACACCTTC. Protein sequence: CASSILLASSSYGYTF.

The CDR3 spells CASSVGTGQNEQFF. CDR3 bases: TGTGCCAGCAGCGTAGGGACAGGGCAAAATGAGCAGTTCTTC. The chain is built from TRBV9 and TRBJ2-1, with 8 nucleotides matching TRBD1. The CDR3 runs to 14 residues. J lost 7 bases, V lost 0 bases, and 3 bases had no gene match. Germline CDR1 reads SGDLS; CDR2 reads YYNGEE.

The chain carries TRBV7-9 and TRBJ2-3; D unclear. Germline V gene sequence: CDR1 SEHNR, CDR2 FQNEAQ (reference sequence). The ends were cut back, 5 bases at V and 5 bases at J, with 8 bases in the middle. This CDR3 is built from 12 residues. The DNA of the CDR3 is TGTGCCAGCAGCCCCCCGGTAGATACGCAGTATTTT. This translates into CASSPPVDTQYF.

This chain joins TRBV4-1 and TRBJ1-6, with D unresolved. The V end lost 1 base, the J end lost 10 bases, and 14 bases lay between the germline ends. This CDR3 is built from 15 residues. Per the germline V gene, CDR1 is MGHRA and CDR2 is YSYEKL. CDR3 sequence: CASSQGSAAGSPLHF. The CDR3 DNA reads TGCGCCAGCAGCCAAGGGTCGGCAGCCGGCTCACCCCTCCACTTT.

This clone appeared once. The chain recombines TRBV7-2 with TRBJ1-2; maybe TRBD1 (6 bases). The CDR3 extends over 15 amino acids. Deletions cut 3 bases from V and 8 bases from J, with 19 bases between. CDR1 SGHTA and CDR2 FQGNSA come from the germline V gene. The CDR3 sequence is CASSFIPDSGDGYTF. CDR3 bases: TGTGCCAGCAGCTTTATACCAGACTCAGGGGACGGCTACACCTTC.

The CDR3 here is CASSPAVSGEGYTF. The CDR3, as DNA: TGTGCCAGCAGCCCGGCGGTCTCAGGGGAAGGCTACACCTTC. The V call is TRBV5-6, the J call TRBJ1-2, with D perhaps TRBD1 (6 bases). Germline loops: CDR1 SGHDT, CDR2 YYEEEE. Trimming shortened V by 4 bases and J by 8 bases, and 18 bases separated the two germline ends. CDR3 length: 14 residues.

This clone was recorded once. The genes are TRBV7-3 and TRBJ2-5; D uncertain. CDR3 length: 14 amino acids. Trimming pared 0 bases from V and 1 base from J, leaving 6 bases between. Looked up from germline, CDR1 is SGHTA and CDR2 is FQGTGA. The CDR3 sequence is CASSLTDAQETQYF. CDR3 nucleotide sequence: TGTGCCAGCAGCTTAACAGATGCCCAAGAGACCCAGTACTTC.

This clone was found a few times. V and J are TRBV7-8 and TRBJ1-2; no clear D. This CDR3 spans 12 amino acids. Germline assignment: CDR1 SGHVS and CDR2 FQNEAQ. V shed 3 bases and J shed 7 bases, with 9 bases lying between them. CDR3 in DNA: TGTGCCAGCAGCTTCGGCGCCCTTGGCTACACCTTC. Translation gives CASSFGALGYTF. Full variable domain (missing parts from reference TRBV7-8 and TRBJ1-2): GAGVSQSPRYKVAKRGQDVALRCDPISGHVSLFWYQQALGQGPEFLTYFQNEAQLDKSGLPSDRFFAERPEGSVSTLKIQRTQQEDSAVYLCASSFGALGYTFGSGTRLTVV.

The V call is TRBV4-3, the J call TRBJ2-3; 11 bases are shared with TRBD2. Germline V gives CDR1 LGHNA, CDR2 YSLEER. With V trimmed by 0 bases and J by 6 bases, 2 bases remained unmatched. This CDR3 is 15 amino acids long. In DNA, the CDR3 is TGCGCCAGCAGCCAAGATAGACTAGCGGGGGATACGCAGTATTTT. The encoded protein is CASSQDRLAGDTQYF.

This chain links TRBV4-1 with TRBJ1-1; perhaps TRBD1 as D (6 bases). Germline V gene lookup returns CDR1 MGHRA and CDR2 YSYEKL. V gave up 4 bases and J gave up 1 base, with 10 bases separating them. The CDR3 is 14 amino acids. CDR3 in DNA: TGCGCCAGCAGCCTAAGGACAGAGAACACTGAAGCTTTCTTT. This sequence encodes CASSLRTENTEAFF.

This clone has more than one count but fewer than ten. This sequence joins TRBV5-1 and TRBJ1-1; 7 positions match TRBD1. CDR3 length equals 14 residues. Per germline, CDR1 SGHRS and CDR2 YFSETQ. V was clipped by 4 bases and J by 11 bases; unmatched bases: 14. The CDR3 coding sequence is TGCGCCAGCAGCGAGGGGACAGAACCACAATGGGCTTTCTTT. It codes for CASSEGTEPQWAFF.

The V gene is TRBV19, the J gene TRBJ1-1; maybe TRBD1 (6 bases). The CDR3 is made up of 14 amino acids. V lost 3 bases to trimming and J lost 0 bases, with 8 bases between them. Germline values: CDR1 LNHDA, CDR2 SQIVND (reference sequence). The CDR3 nucleotides read TGTGCCAGTAGTATGGGGACACTGAACACTGAAGCTTTCTTT. This translates into CASSMGTLNTEAFF.

This chain connects TRBV6-5 to TRBJ2-3; 10 bases align to TRBD1. CDR1 and CDR2 (germline): MNHEY, SVGAGI. V was pared by 4 bases and J by 3 bases, with 1 base of the junction left unmatched. The CDR3 runs to 14 residues. Here the CDR3 reads CASSSGQGTDTQYF. The CDR3 DNA is TGTGCCAGCAGTTCGGGACAGGGGACAGATACGCAGTATTTT.

This rearrangement joins TRBV5-6 to TRBJ2-7; 7 bases are a match to TRBD1. J lost 2 bases, V lost 3 bases, and 5 bases had no gene match. CDR1 and CDR2 (germline): SGHDT, YYEEEE. The CDR3 runs to 14 residues. CDR3 loop: CASSSGQEAYEQYF. The DNA of the CDR3 is TGTGCCAGCAGCTCCGGACAGGAGGCCTACGAGCAGTACTTC.

J is TRBJ1-1 and V is TRBV6-5; a weak D match, TRBD1 (5 bases). Trimming stripped 6 bases from V and 1 base from J, with 15 bases between. CDR1 is MNHEY and CDR2 is SVGAGI in the germline V gene. CDR3 length equals 15 residues. CDR3 protein: CASSVNRGENTEAFF. CDR3 sequence (DNA): TGTGCCAGCAGCGTAAATAGAGGGGAGAACACTGAAGCTTTCTTT.

This clone has just a few counts. The chain combines TRBV4-1 with TRBJ1-2; D is uncertain. The CDR3 sequence is 13 residues long. Germline assignment: CDR1 MGHRA and CDR2 YSYEKL. V was cut by 1 base and J by 8 bases, with 11 bases left in between. The DNA of the CDR3 is TGCGCCAGCAGCCAAGCTGGGATGGCGGGCTACACCTTC. This encodes CASSQAGMAGYTF.

The chain links TRBV9 to TRBJ2-5, with D perhaps TRBD1 (5 bases). The CDR3 runs to 16 residues. Germline lookup yields CDR1 SGDLS and CDR2 YYNGEE. Trimming took off 3 bases at V and 0 bases at J, with 15 bases between the two ends. The CDR3 here is CASSGGHTAYQETQYF. In nucleotides, the CDR3 is TGTGCCAGCAGCGGCGGACACACAGCGTACCAAGAGACCCAGTACTTC.

V and J are TRBV29-1 and TRBJ1-1, with D perhaps matching TRBD1 (6 bases). Germline assignment: CDR1 SQVTM and CDR2 ANQGSEA. Deletions cut 4 bases from V and 6 bases from J, with 15 bases between. The CDR3 has 13 amino acids. CDR3 sequence: CSVVPGASAEAFF. As DNA, the CDR3 is TGCAGCGTTGTCCCAGGGGCAAGCGCTGAAGCTTTCTTT.

The chain combines TRBV4-3 with TRBJ2-7; 7 bases match TRBD1. CDR1 is LGHNA, CDR2 YSLEER, per germline. This CDR3 region has 15 residues. Trimming removed 1 base from V and 0 bases from J; junction bases left unmatched: 3. The CDR3 bases are TGCGCCAGCAGCCAAGGGTGGACAGGCTCCTACGAGCAGTACTTC. It yields the protein CASSQGWTGSYEQYF.